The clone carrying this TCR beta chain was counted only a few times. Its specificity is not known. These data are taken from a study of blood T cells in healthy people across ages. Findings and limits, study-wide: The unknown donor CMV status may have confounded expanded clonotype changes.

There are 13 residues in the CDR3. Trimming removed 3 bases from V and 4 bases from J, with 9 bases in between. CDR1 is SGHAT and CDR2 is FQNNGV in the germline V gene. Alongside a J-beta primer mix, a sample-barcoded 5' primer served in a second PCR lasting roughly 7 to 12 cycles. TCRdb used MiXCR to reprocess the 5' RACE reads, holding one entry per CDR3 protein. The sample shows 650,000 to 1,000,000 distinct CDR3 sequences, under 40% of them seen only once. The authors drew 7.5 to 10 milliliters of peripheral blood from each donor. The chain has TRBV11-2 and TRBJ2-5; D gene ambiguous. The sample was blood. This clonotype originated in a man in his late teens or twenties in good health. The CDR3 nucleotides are TGTGCCAGCAGCTTTGAAAGTGGAGAGACCCAGTACTTC. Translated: CASSFESGETQYF.